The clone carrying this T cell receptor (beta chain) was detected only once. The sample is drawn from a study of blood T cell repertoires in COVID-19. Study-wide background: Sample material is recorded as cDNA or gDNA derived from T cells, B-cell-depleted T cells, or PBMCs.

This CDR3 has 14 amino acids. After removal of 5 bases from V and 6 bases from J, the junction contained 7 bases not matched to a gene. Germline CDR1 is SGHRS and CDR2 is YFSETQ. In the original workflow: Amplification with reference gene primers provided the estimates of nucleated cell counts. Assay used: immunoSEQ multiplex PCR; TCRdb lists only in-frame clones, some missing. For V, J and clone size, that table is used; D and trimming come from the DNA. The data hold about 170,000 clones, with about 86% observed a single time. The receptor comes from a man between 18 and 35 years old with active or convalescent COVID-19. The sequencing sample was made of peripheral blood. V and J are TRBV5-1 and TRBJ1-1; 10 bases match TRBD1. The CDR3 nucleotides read TGCGCCAGCAGATGGGACAGGGGAGGAGCTGAAGCTTTCTTT. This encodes CASRWDRGGAEAFF.